The TCR beta chain under discussion was sequenced for a study of T cells after yellow fever vaccination. Background on the study: When fractions had low cell numbers, they were prepared with SMART-Seq v4 Ultra Low Input.

Study-level results: Most clones from primary vaccination were detected again post-booster (around 96% CD4, about 88% CD8).

V shed 5 bases, J shed 5 bases, and the junction held 16 bases outside the gene matches. The CDR3 has 17 residues. CDR1 and CDR2 (germline): DFQATT, SNEGSKA (reference sequence). It was through 5'RACE template switching that TCR cDNA was made, with a universal primer site and UMIs added. TCRdb reanalysed the 5' RACE reads using MiXCR and keeps one entry per CDR3 protein. The sample contains 450,000 to 650,000 distinct CDR3 sequences, roughly 12% of which appear only once. This clonotype was detected ten times or more. Its antigen is undetermined. J is TRBJ2-7 and V is TRBV20-1; 12 bases line up with TRBD2. The TCR originated in a man aged 30 to 39 who received the YFV17D yellow fever vaccine. The material sequenced was PBMCs, taken on the day of the yellow fever booster vaccination. DNA of the CDR3: TGCAGTGCTCTTGGGCTAGCGGGAGGGTCATCGCGGAACGAGCAGTACTTC. The encoded protein is CSALGLAGGSSRNEQYF.